Listed below are T cell receptor beta chains from one sample, sequenced in a study of CD8+ T cells in alopecia areata. The assay was immunoSEQ multiplex PCR, and TCRdb's table has in-frame clones only and misses some. The table records about 120,000 clones, about 61% of them present only once. The sample consisted of CD8+ T cells sorted from blood, taken at week 4, from a patient treated with tofacitinib. These receptor sequences come from a human donor with alopecia areata. Both conserved end residues are part of each CDR3. The order of the fields is V gene, D gene, J gene, clone size, CDR3 DNA, CDR3 protein. D genes are given only for firm matches. Rows may omit the clone size; those that give it use once, few, many or a size class.

V gene: TRBV5-1; D gene: TRBD1; J gene: TRBJ2-1; clone size: -; CDR3 DNA: TGCGCCAGCAGCTGGACAGGGGAATACAATGAGCAGTTCTTC; CDR3 protein: CASSWTGEYNEQFF
V gene: TRBV29-1; D gene: -; J gene: TRBJ2-1; clone size: few; CDR3 DNA: TGCAGCGTTGAGGTCCTAAAGCGGTTCTTC; CDR3 protein: CSVEVLKRFF
V gene: TRBV27; D gene: TRBD1; J gene: TRBJ1-2; clone size: -; CDR3 DNA: TGTGCCAGCAGTTTGACAGGGGCTCATGGCTACACCTTC; CDR3 protein: CASSLTGAHGYTF
V gene: TRBV29-1; D gene: -; J gene: TRBJ2-1; clone size: few; CDR3 DNA: TGCAGCGTGGGGGTGAATGAGCAGTTCTTC; CDR3 protein: CSVGVNEQFF
V gene: TRBV5-6; D gene: -; J gene: TRBJ2-5; clone size: -; CDR3 DNA: TGTGCCAGCAGCCCCGGACTGACTCAAGAGACCCAGTACTTC; CDR3 protein: CASSPGLTQETQYF
V gene: TRBV19; D gene: -; J gene: TRBJ1-2; clone size: -; CDR3 DNA: TGTGCCAGTAGATCGGGGACTAACTATGGCTACACCTTC; CDR3 protein: CASRSGTNYGYTF
V gene: TRBV7-2; D gene: -; J gene: TRBJ2-2; clone size: -; CDR3 DNA: TGTGCCAGCAGCTTTGTCACCACCGGGGAGCTGTTTTTT; CDR3 protein: CASSFVTTGELFF
V gene: TRBV7-9; D gene: -; J gene: TRBJ2-7; clone size: few; CDR3 DNA: TGTGCCAGCAGCCGAATCCCGGGGGAAGTAGCCACCTACGAGCAGTACTTC; CDR3 protein: CASSRIPGEVATYEQYF
V gene: TRBV6-5; D gene: -; J gene: TRBJ2-5; clone size: -; CDR3 DNA: TGTGCCAGCAGTTACTCGTACGGGGGCAGGCAAGAGACCCAGTACTTC; CDR3 protein: CASSYSYGGRQETQYF
V gene: TRBV30; D gene: -; J gene: TRBJ1-2; clone size: -; CDR3 DNA: TGTGCCTGGAGTGTTTCGACAGGACTCTATGGCTACACCTTC; CDR3 protein: CAWSVSTGLYGYTF
V gene: TRBV9; D gene: -; J gene: TRBJ1-6; clone size: -; CDR3 DNA: TGTGCCAGCAGCGTAGCCTCCGGACCGCAGTCAGGGCTCCACTTT; CDR3 protein: CASSVASGPQSGLHF